This TCR beta chain stems from a study of CD8 T cells in Susac syndrome. cDNA came from about 0.5 to 1 ug RNA primed by random hexamers. TCRdb re-analysed the immunoSEQ multiplex PCR reads in MiXCR, keeping a single row per CDR3 protein. The sample shows more than 75,000 distinct CDR3 sequences, around 94% of them seen only once. The CDR3 is 17 residues long. From germline, CDR1 is GTSNPN and CDR2 SVGIG (reference sequence). Trimming shortened V by 0 bases and J by 11 bases, and 28 bases separated the two germline ends. The genes are TRBV30 and TRBJ1-1; no definite D call. The sequencing sample was made of CD8+ T cells from PBMCs. This clonotype was sampled from a human donor in good health. This CDR3 is CAWSVNRGMAETGGAFF. The CDR3 coding sequence is TGTGCCTGGAGTGTAAATCGGGGAATGGCGGAGACCGGAGGGGCTTTCTTT.